The next 2 T cell receptor beta chains were all read from a single sample in a study of T cells in localized non-small cell lung cancer. TCRdb's table, derived via immunoSEQ multiplex PCR, lists solely in-frame clones and lacks some. The sample contains under 40,000 clones, roughly 86% of which appear only once. Source: peripheral blood, taken before any cancer treatment. Receptors were obtained from a woman between 40 and 69 years old with stage I lung adenocarcinoma.

V and J are TRBV19 and TRBJ1-2; D is perhaps TRBD1 (5 bases). The CDR3 covers 16 residues. Germline CDR1 reads LNHDA; CDR2 reads SQIVND (reference sequence). V lost 5 bases and J lost 2, with 18 bases in between. In DNA form, the CDR3 reads TGTGCCAGTAGTCCACTCGGGGGGAGGGGAAACTATGGCTACACCTTC. The encoded protein is CASSPLGGRGNYGYTF.

V usage is TRBV7-8 and J usage is TRBJ1-4; TRBD1 agrees at 8 bases. CDR3 length: 15 residues. V gave up 4 bases and J gave up 8 bases; unmatched junction bases: 9. Germline V gene data show CDR1 as SGHVS and CDR2 as FQNEAQ. This CDR3 reads CASSSWTGSQEKLFF. DNA of the CDR3: TGTGCCAGCAGCTCCTGGACAGGGTCCCAAGAAAAACTGTTTTTT.